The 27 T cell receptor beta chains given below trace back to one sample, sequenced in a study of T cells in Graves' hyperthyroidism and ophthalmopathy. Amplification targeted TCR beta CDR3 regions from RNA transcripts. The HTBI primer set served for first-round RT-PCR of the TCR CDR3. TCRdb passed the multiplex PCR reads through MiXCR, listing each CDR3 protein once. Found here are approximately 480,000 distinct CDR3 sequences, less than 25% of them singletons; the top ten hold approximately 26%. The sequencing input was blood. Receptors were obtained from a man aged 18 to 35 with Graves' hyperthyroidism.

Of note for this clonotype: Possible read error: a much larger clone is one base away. The CDR3 DNA sequence: TGTGCCAGCAGGATGACTAGCGGGGGTTACGAGCAGTACGTC. Residues: CASRMTSGGYEQYV. The V call is TRBV2, the J call TRBJ2-7, with 12 positions matching TRBD2. CDR3 length: 14 residues. V lost 6 bases to trimming and J lost 4 bases; unmatched junction nucleotides: 4. Germline V gene sequence: CDR1 SNHLY, CDR2 FYNNEI.

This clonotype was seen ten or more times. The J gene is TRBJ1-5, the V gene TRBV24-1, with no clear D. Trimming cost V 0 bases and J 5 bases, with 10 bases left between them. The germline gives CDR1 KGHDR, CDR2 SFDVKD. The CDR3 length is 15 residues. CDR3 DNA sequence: TGTGCCACCAGTGATTTGAAAGGTGGGGATCAGCCCCAGCATTTT. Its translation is CATSDLKGGDQPQHF.

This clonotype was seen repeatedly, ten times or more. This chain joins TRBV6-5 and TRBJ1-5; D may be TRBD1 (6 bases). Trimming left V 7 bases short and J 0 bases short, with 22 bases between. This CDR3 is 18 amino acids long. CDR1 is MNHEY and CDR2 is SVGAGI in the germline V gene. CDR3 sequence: CASTKGGRGVYSNQPQHF. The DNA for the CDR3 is TGTGCCAGCACCAAAGGGGGACGGGGAGTTTATAGCAATCAGCCCCAGCATTTT.

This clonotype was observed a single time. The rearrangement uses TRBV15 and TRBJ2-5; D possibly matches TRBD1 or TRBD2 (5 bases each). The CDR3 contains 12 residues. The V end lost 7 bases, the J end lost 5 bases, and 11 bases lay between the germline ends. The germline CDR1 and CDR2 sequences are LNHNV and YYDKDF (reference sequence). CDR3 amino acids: CATIPGTETQYF. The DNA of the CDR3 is TGTGCCACCATCCCGGGGACGGAGACCCAGTACTTC.

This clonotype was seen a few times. Here the CDR3 DNA reads TGCGCCAGCAGCCCTTATCTGAGCAATCAGCCCCAGCATTTT. Its translation is CASSPYLSNQPQHF. The chain recombines TRBV4-1 with TRBJ1-5; D uncertain. Germline V gene lookup returns CDR1 MGHRA and CDR2 YSYEKL. The V end was cut by 4 bases, the J end by 1 base, with 8 bases between. The CDR3 is made up of 14 amino acids.

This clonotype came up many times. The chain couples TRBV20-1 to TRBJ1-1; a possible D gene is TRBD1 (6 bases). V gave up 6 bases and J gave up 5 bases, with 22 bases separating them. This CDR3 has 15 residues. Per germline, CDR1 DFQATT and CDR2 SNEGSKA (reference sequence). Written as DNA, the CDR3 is TGCAGTGCCGGTGCCGGGATAGGGGGGAGGACTGAAGCTTTCTTT. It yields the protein CSAGAGIGGRTEAFF.

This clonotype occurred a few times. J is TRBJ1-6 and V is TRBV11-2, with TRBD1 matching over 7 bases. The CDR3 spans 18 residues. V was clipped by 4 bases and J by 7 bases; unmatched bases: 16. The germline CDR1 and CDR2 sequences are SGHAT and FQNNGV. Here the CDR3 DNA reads TGTGCCAGCAGCTCCCGAACGCGGCGACAGGGAAAAAATTCACCCCTCCACTTT. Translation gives CASSSRTRRQGKNSPLHF.

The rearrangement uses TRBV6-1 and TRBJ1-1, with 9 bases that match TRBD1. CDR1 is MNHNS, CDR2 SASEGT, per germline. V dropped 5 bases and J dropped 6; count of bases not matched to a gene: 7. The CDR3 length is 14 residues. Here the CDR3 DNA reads TGTGCCAGCAGTCCCAACAGGGGGCCACCTGAAGCTTTCTTT. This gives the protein CASSPNRGPPEAFF.

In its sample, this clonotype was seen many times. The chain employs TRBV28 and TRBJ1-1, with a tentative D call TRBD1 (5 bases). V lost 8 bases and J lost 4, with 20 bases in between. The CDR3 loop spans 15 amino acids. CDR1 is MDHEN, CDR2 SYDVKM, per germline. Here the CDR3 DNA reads TGTGCCAGCGGCCGCATCGACGCGGGGGGCACTGAAGCTTTCTTT. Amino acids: CASGRIDAGGTEAFF.

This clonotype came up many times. The CDR3 sequence: CASSTTVYSNQPQHF. In DNA form, the CDR3 reads TGTGCCAGTAGTACGACAGTGTATAGCAATCAGCCCCAGCATTTT. This chain links TRBV19 with TRBJ1-5, with TRBD1 as a possible D gene (5 bases). Germline loops: CDR1 LNHDA, CDR2 SQIVND (reference sequence). V was trimmed by 4 bases and J by 0 bases, leaving 10 bases between them. This CDR3 has 15 residues.

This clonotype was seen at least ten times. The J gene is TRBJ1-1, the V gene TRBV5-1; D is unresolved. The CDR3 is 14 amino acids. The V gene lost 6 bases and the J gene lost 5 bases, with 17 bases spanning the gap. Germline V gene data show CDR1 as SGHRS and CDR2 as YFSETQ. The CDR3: CASMAVGRPTEAFF. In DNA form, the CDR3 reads TGCGCCAGCATGGCGGTTGGCAGGCCGACTGAAGCTTTCTTT.

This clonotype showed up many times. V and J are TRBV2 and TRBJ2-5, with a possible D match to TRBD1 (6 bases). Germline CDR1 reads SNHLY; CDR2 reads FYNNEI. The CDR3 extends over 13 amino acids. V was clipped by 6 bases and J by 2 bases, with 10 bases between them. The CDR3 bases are TGTGCCAGCAGGAGGACAGTTCAAGAGACCCAGTACTTC. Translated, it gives CASRRTVQETQYF.

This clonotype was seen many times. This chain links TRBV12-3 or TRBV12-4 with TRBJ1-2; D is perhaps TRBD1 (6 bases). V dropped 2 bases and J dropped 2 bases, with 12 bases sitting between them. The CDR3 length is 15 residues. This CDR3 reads CASSLRAGANYGYTF. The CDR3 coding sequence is TGTGCCAGCAGTTTACGGGCAGGGGCGAACTATGGCTACACCTTC.

The CDR3 sequence is CASSLPIWQAEQYF. Written as DNA, the CDR3 is TGTGCCAGCAGCTTACCCATTTGGCAGGCCGAGCAGTACTTC. This chain uses TRBV7-2 with TRBJ2-7; D is uncertain. The V gene's germline CDR1 is SGHTA and CDR2 FQGNSA. The CDR3 totals 14 residues. Trimming took 2 bases from V and 6 from J, leaving 14 bases between them.

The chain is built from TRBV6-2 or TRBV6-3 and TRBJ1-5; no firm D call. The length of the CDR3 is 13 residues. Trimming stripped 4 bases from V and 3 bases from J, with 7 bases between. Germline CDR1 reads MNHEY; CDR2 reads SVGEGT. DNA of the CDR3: TGTGCCAGCAGTTCCGATTACAATCAGCCCCAGCATTTT. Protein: CASSSDYNQPQHF.

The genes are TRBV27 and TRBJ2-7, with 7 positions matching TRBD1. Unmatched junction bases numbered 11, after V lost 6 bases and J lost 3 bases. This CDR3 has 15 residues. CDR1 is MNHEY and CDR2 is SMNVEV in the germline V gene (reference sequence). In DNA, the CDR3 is TGTGCCAGCAGCAGACCCGACAGGGTCGACTACGAGCAGTACTTC. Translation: CASSRPDRVDYEQYF.

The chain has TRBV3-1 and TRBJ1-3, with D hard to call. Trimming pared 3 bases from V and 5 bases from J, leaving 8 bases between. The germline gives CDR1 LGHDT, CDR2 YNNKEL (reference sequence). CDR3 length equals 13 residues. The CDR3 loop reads CASSHGDRNTIYF. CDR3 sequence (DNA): TGTGCCAGCAGCCACGGCGACCGAAACACCATATATTTT.

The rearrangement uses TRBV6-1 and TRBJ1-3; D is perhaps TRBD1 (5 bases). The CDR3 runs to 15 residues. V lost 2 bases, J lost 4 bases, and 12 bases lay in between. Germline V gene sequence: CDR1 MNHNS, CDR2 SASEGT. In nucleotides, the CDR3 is TGTGCCAGCAGTGAAAGTGGGACCTCGGGAAACACCATATATTTT. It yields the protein CASSESGTSGNTIYF.

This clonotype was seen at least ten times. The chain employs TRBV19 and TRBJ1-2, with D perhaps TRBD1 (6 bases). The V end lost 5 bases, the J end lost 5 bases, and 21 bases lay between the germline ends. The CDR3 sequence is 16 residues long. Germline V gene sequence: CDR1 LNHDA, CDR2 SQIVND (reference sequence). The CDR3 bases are TGTGCCAGTAGTGCAACCGGGACACCCTTGGGGTATGGCTACACCTTC. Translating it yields CASSATGTPLGYGYTF.

This CDR3 reads CASSVEGGAEAFF. The CDR3 region has the DNA TGTGCCAGCAGCGTAGAGGGTGGCGCTGAAGCTTTCTTT. The V gene is TRBV9, the J gene TRBJ1-1; the D is unclear. Germline V gives CDR1 SGDLS, CDR2 YYNGEE. V gave up 0 bases and J gave up 6 bases, with 9 bases separating them. The CDR3 covers 13 residues.

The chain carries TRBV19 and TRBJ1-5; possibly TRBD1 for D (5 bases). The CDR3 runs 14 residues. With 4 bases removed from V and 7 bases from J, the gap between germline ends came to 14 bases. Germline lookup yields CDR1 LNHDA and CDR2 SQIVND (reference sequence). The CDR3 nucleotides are TGTGCCAGTAGTACCTCTGGACATTCCCAGCCCCAGCATTTT. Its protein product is CASSTSGHSQPQHF.

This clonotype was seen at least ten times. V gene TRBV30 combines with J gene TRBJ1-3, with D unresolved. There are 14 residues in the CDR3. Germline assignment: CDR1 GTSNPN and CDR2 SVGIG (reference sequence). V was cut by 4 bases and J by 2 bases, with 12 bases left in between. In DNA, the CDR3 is TGTGCCTGGATTCCCGGGATAGCTGGAAACACCATATATTTT. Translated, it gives CAWIPGIAGNTIYF.

In DNA form, the CDR3 reads TGTGCCAGCAGCCCTACCGTTCTCGAAGAGACCCAGTACTTC. This translates into CASSPTVLEETQYF. The V call is TRBV7-8, the J call TRBJ2-5; no definite D call. Per germline, CDR1 SGHVS and CDR2 FQNEAQ. This CDR3 region has 14 residues. V was cut by 5 bases and J by 3 bases, with 13 bases left in between.

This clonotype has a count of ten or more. The CDR3 loop reads CSAGPRDRGSSSYGYTF. In nucleotides, the CDR3 is TGCAGCGCCGGCCCCCGGGACAGGGGTTCTTCATCCTATGGCTACACCTTC. The chain joins TRBV29-1 to TRBJ1-2; 10 bases are a match to TRBD1. With 7 bases clipped from V and 4 bases from J, the junction kept 18 bases outside the gene matches. CDR3 length: 17 amino acids. Germline-derived CDR1 and CDR2 are SQVTM and ANQGSEA.

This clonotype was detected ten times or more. The CDR3 nucleotides are TGTGCCAGTAGTCTACCACAGGGGGCGAACAATCAGCCCCAGCATTTT. Its translation: CASSLPQGANNQPQHF. The chain carries TRBV19 and TRBJ1-5; 9 bases agree with TRBD1. CDR3 length: 16 amino acids. The ends lost 5 bases at V and 3 bases at J; junction bases unmatched: 8. Germline CDR1 is LNHDA and CDR2 is SQIVND (reference sequence).

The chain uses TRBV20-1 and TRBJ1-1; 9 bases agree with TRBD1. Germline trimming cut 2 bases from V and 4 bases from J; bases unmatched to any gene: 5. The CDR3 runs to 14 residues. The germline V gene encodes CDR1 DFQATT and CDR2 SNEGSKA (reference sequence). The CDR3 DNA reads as TGCAGTGCTAGAACAGGGGGCGCGAGCACTGAAGCTTTCTTT. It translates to CSARTGGASTEAFF.

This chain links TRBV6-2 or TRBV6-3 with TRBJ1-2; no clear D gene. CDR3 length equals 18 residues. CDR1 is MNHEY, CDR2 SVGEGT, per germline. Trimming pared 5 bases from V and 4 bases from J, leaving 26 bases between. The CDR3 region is CASSPIGDGPNTRYGYTF. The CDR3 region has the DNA TGTGCCAGCAGTCCCATCGGTGACGGGCCTAACACCCGCTATGGCTACACCTTC.